This entry describes one T cell receptor beta chain. What it recognizes is unknown. The germline V gene encodes CDR1 SGHNT and CDR2 YYREEE (reference sequence). Trimming removed 7 bases from V and 6 bases from J, with 21 bases in between. This CDR3 region has 15 residues. The data derive from a study of T cell repertoires in cytomegalovirus infection. Study-wide context: A matching HLA type, together with CMV infection, was signaled by public TCR beta signatures.

One entry per CDR3 protein results from TCRdb running MiXCR on the reads. This table holds some 940,000 distinct CDR3 sequences, roughly 30% found once. The study's findings and limits: CMV carriers with the relevant HLA were identified by cumulative public TCR beta family frequency.

The TCR comes from a human donor in good health (CMV status not recorded). Some clones in this sample may be carry-over from other donors' samples. The chain combines TRBV5-4 with TRBJ2-3; D might be TRBD1 or TRBD2, each matching 5 bases. The sequencing here drew on cultured CD8+ T cells from PBMCs, taken from culture after CMV antigen stimulation. The DNA for the CDR3 is TGTGCCAGCTCCCCCGGAGTGGGGGACGGGGATACGCAGTATTTT. Residues: CASSPGVGDGDTQYF.